A selection of T cell receptor beta chains follows, all from one sample in a study of T-cell reconstitution after alpha-beta-depleted transplantation in children. TCRdb redid the calling of the PCR reads with MiXCR, one entry per CDR3 protein. This sample has more than 150,000 distinct CDR3 sequences, with about 6.4% found just once. Source: PBMCs from the stem cell graft donor, taken from the stem cell graft. All receptors derive from a human donor who donated a stem cell graft to a child with Wiskott-Aldrich syndrome. The CDR3 runs from the conserved cysteine through the conserved F or W. D genes are given only for firm matches. Expanded clones are given a class, and other clones once, few, many or no size at all.

few TRBJ2-6 TRBV12-3/TRBV12-4 - CASRRAATSGANVLTF TGTGCCAGCCGGCGGGCAGCCACCTCTGGGGCCAACGTCCTGACTTTC
many TRBJ2-3 TRBV7-9 TRBD2 CASSIYLAAVTDTQYF TGTGCCAGCAGCATCTACCTAGCGGCTGTCACAGATACGCAGTATTTT
many TRBJ2-1 TRBV6-2/TRBV6-3 - CASSLWRGTYNEQFF TGTGCCAGCAGCCTTTGGCGGGGAACCTACAATGAGCAGTTCTTC
many TRBJ2-3 TRBV27 TRBD2 CASSRGVDTDTQYF TGTGCCAGCAGTCGGGGGGTAGATACAGATACGCAGTATTTT
many TRBJ2-1 TRBV5-5 - CASSPRSNNEQFF TGTGCCAGCAGCCCACGTAGCAACAATGAGCAGTTCTTC
many TRBJ2-7 TRBV29-1 - CSVEDRVYEQYF TGCAGCGTTGAAGACAGGGTTTACGAGCAGTACTTC
few TRBJ2-5 TRBV7-2 TRBD2 CASSPQPPLAGAQPQYF TGTGCCAGCAGCCCCCAACCCCCACTAGCGGGAGCACAGCCCCAGTACTTC
many TRBJ1-1 TRBV6-5 TRBD1 CASSYSTGVKNTEAFF TGTGCCAGCAGTTACTCGACAGGGGTTAAGAACACTGAAGCTTTCTTT
many TRBJ1-2 TRBV4-3 - CASSQDTGTPLTHGYTF TGCGCCAGCAGCCAGGATACCGGGACACCCCTAACCCATGGCTACACCTTC
many TRBJ2-1 TRBV12-3/TRBV12-4 TRBD1 CASSLGTGPFF TGTGCCAGCAGTTTGGGGACAGGTCCGTTCTTC
- TRBJ2-5 TRBV7-2 - CASSLRETQRQETQYF TGTGCCAGCAGCTTGCGGGAAACACAACGGCAAGAGACCCAGTACTTC
few TRBJ2-3 TRBV6-5 - CASSYGGPGTDTQYF TGTGCCAGCAGTTACGGGGGGCCTGGCACAGATACGCAGTATTTT
many TRBJ2-1 TRBV5-1 TRBD2 CASSFRVTSGGANEQFF TGCGCCAGCAGCTTTCGAGTGACTAGCGGGGGGGCAAATGAGCAGTTCTTC
many TRBJ1-6 TRBV9 - CASSADGGNSPLHF TGTGCCAGCAGCGCGGACGGGGGAAATTCACCCCTCCACTTT
many TRBJ2-2 TRBV18 - CASSPRPGNTGELFF TGTGCCAGCTCACCCCGTCCGGGGAACACCGGGGAGCTGTTTTTT
many TRBJ2-1 TRBV6-1 - CASSDISMGANEQFF TGTGCCAGCAGTGATATATCTATGGGGGCAAATGAGCAGTTCTTC
many TRBJ2-1 TRBV29-1 - CSVVGLVGINEQFF TGCAGCGTTGTGGGTCTAGTTGGGATCAATGAGCAGTTCTTC
many TRBJ1-2 TRBV2 - CASSAGRGYGYTF TGTGCCAGCAGTGCCGGTAGGGGCTATGGCTACACCTTC
few TRBJ1-2 TRBV6-5 - CASSFRQESRDGYTF TGTGCCAGCAGTTTCCGACAGGAGAGCAGGGATGGCTACACCTTC
many TRBJ2-5 TRBV27 TRBD2 CASSSGLAGVQETQYF TGTGCCAGCAGTTCGGGACTAGCGGGGGTACAAGAGACCCAGTACTTC
- TRBJ2-5 TRBV3-1 - CASSPVTQETQYF TGTGCCAGCAGCCCCGTTACCCAAGAGACCCAGTACTTC
- TRBJ2-1 TRBV29-1 - CSGEARSYNEQFF TGCAGCGGTGAGGCGCGCTCCTACAATGAGCAGTTCTTC
many TRBJ2-5 TRBV5-4 - CASSVQGTETQYF TGTGCCAGCAGTGTACAGGGAACAGAGACCCAGTACTTC
- TRBJ1-4 TRBV27 - CASRELTNEKLFF TGTGCCAGCAGGGAGTTAACTAATGAAAAACTGTTTTTT
many TRBJ2-1 TRBV24-1 - CATSDLNGIRFFF TGTGCCACCAGTGATTTGAATGGGATTCGGTTCTTCTTC
many TRBJ1-3 TRBV20-1 - CSAPDRSSGNTIYF TGCAGTGCTCCCGACCGGAGCTCTGGAAACACCATATATTTT
few TRBJ1-6 TRBV7-2 TRBD1 CASSPIQGGASPLHF TGTGCCAGCAGCCCAATCCAGGGGGGCGCTTCACCCCTCCACTTT
many TRBJ1-3 TRBV5-1 TRBD1 CASSGDSGNTIYF TGCGCCAGCAGCGGGGACAGCGGAAACACCATATATTTT
many TRBJ1-1 TRBV20-1 TRBD1 CSARVQGANTEAFF TGCAGTGCTAGGGTACAGGGGGCAAACACTGAAGCTTTCTTT
few TRBJ2-7 TRBV27 - CASSLNWRDRRYEQYF TGTGCCAGCAGTTTAAATTGGAGGGACAGACGATACGAGCAGTACTTC
many TRBJ2-2 TRBV27 - CASYHSGGGNGELFF TGTGCCAGCTACCACTCCGGGGGCGGGAACGGGGAGCTGTTTTTT
few TRBJ2-7 TRBV7-9 TRBD2 CASSLVREGRDEQYF TGTGCCAGCAGCTTAGTGCGGGAGGGCCGAGATGAGCAGTACTTC
many TRBJ1-2 TRBV15 TRBD1 CATSRDETGAGYTF TGTGCCACCAGCAGAGATGAGACAGGGGCTGGCTACACCTTC
many TRBJ2-1 TRBV6-5 TRBD2 CASSYSGLAGDYNEQFF TGTGCCAGCAGTTACTCGGGCCTAGCGGGAGACTACAATGAGCAGTTCTTC
- TRBJ2-7 TRBV19 TRBD2 CASSPGLAGGQPYF TGTGCCAGTAGTCCGGGACTAGCGGGAGGGCAACCGTACTTC
few TRBJ2-5 TRBV20-1 TRBD2 CCAREPRPGGALRQETQYF TGCTGTGCTAGAGAACCTCGTCCCGGGGGGGCTCTTCGGCAAGAGACCCAGTACTTC
many TRBJ2-2 TRBV4-1 - CASRYRMNTGELFF TGCGCCAGCAGGTACAGGATGAACACCGGGGAGCTGTTTTTT
- TRBJ2-7 TRBV27 - CASSESQIPTYEQYF TGTGCCAGCAGTGAGTCACAGATCCCGACCTACGAGCAGTACTTC
many TRBJ1-2 TRBV6-1 - CASILDPWNYGYTF TGTGCCAGCATCTTGGACCCCTGGAACTATGGCTACACCTTC
many TRBJ2-2 TRBV10-1 - CASSHTGELFF TGCGCCAGCAGCCACACCGGGGAGCTGTTTTTT
many TRBJ2-7 TRBV7-6 TRBD1 CASSSPDRGPYEQYF TGTGCCAGCAGCTCCCCGGACAGGGGTCCCTACGAGCAGTACTTC
many TRBJ2-3 TRBV3-1 - CASSQRTTDTQYF TGTGCCAGCAGCCAACGAACCACAGATACGCAGTATTTT
many TRBJ2-2 TRBV6-5 - CASSYLSPRQVANTGELFF TGTGCCAGCAGTTATTTAAGCCCCAGACAGGTCGCGAACACCGGGGAGCTGTTTTTT
many TRBJ1-1 TRBV9 TRBD1 CASSVDGTGVGVIF TGTGCCAGCAGCGTAGACGGGACAGGGGTCGGAGTGATCTTT
many TRBJ2-1 TRBV20-1 TRBD2 CSAGTSGMVRIDNEQFF TGCAGTGCCGGGACTAGCGGGATGGTTAGAATTGACAATGAGCAGTTCTTC
many TRBJ1-1 TRBV5-5 TRBD1 CASSSTGGMEPFF TGTGCCAGCAGCTCAACAGGGGGGATGGAGCCTTTCTTT
many TRBJ1-2 TRBV5-1 - CASSMGGADYGYTF TGCGCCAGCAGCATGGGAGGGGCGGACTATGGCTACACCTTC
once TRBJ2-2 TRBV7-6 - CASSWLNTGELFF TGTGCCAGCAGCTGGCTGAACACCGGGGAGCTGTTTTTT
many TRBJ1-1 TRBV20-1 TRBD1 CSASRQGINTEAFF TGCAGTGCTAGTAGACAGGGTATTAACACTGAAGCTTTCTTT
many TRBJ2-1 TRBV6-2/TRBV6-3 TRBD2 CATGEGNEQFF TGTGCCACGGGGGAGGGGAATGAGCAGTTCTTC
many TRBJ2-6 TRBV20-1 TRBD1 CSATGQGTSAGANVLTF TGCAGTGCTACAGGACAGGGGACGAGCGCGGGGGCCAACGTCCTGACTTTC
- TRBJ2-3 TRBV7-8 TRBD2 CASSRVGGSTDTQYF TGTGCCAGCAGCCGAGTCGGGGGGTCCACAGATACGCAGTATTTT
many TRBJ2-2 TRBV7-6 - CASSSPTGDPNTGELFF TGTGCCAGCAGCTCTCCAACGGGGGATCCGAACACCGGGGAGCTGTTTTTT
- TRBJ2-3 TRBV3-1 TRBD1 CASSQETGVRTDTQYF TGTGCCAGCAGCCAAGAAACAGGGGTAAGGACAGATACGCAGTATTTT
many TRBJ2-7 TRBV5-1 - CASRPTRGGEQYF TGCGCCAGCAGACCTACCCGGGGCGGCGAGCAGTACTTC
many TRBJ2-5 TRBV20-1 TRBD1 CSARGTGKETQYF TGCAGTGCCAGAGGGACAGGGAAAGAGACCCAGTACTTC
many TRBJ1-6 TRBV5-1 - CASSPGTRGRTYNSPLHF TGCGCCAGCAGCCCGGGGACCCGGGGCCGAACCTATAATTCACCCCTCCACTTT
- TRBJ2-7 TRBV30 - CAGRASGLTYEQYF TGTGCCGGTAGAGCTTCTGGTTTGACCTACGAGCAGTACTTC
- TRBJ2-1 TRBV2 - CASTAGGNEQFF TGTGCCAGCACGGCAGGTGGCAATGAGCAGTTCTTC
many TRBJ2-5 TRBV20-1 TRBD1 CSARVGQGGETQYF TGCAGTGCTAGAGTTGGACAGGGCGGAGAGACCCAGTACTTC